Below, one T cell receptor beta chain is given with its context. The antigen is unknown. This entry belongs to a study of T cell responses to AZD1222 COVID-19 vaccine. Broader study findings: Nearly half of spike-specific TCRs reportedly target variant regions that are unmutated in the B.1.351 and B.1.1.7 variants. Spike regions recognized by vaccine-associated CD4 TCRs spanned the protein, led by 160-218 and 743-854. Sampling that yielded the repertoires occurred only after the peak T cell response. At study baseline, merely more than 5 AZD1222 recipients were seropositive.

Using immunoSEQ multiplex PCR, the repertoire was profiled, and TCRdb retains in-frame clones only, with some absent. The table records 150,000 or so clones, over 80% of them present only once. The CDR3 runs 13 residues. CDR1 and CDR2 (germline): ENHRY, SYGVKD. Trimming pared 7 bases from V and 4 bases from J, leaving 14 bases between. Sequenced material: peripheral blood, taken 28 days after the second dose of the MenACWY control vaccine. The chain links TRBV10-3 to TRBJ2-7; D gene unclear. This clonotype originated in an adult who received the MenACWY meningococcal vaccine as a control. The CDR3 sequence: CAIMKDTPYEQYF. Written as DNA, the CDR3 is TGTGCCATCATGAAAGACACACCTTACGAGCAGTACTTC.